This TCR beta chain was captured in a study of T cells in Graves' hyperthyroidism and ophthalmopathy. Amplification of TCR beta CDR3 regions was performed using RNA transcripts as template. HTBI primers were the set used in a first-round RT-PCR of the TCR CDR3. One entry per CDR3 protein, called by TCRdb with MiXCR from the multiplex PCR reads. The data contain about 420,000 distinct CDR3 sequences, around 14% of them singletons. The sequenced material came from blood. This TCR was sampled from a woman between 18 and 30 years old with Graves' hyperthyroidism.

CDR3 sequence reads: CASRSGGAVVGELFF. DNA of the CDR3: TGCGCCAGCAGATCAGGGGGCGCCGTTGTAGGGGAGCTGTTTTTT. The chain joins TRBV5-1 to TRBJ2-2; the match to TRBD1 covers 8 bases. V shed 5 bases, J shed 8 bases, and the junction held 11 bases outside the gene matches. The CDR3 totals 15 residues. Germline V gene data show CDR1 as SGHRS and CDR2 as YFSETQ.